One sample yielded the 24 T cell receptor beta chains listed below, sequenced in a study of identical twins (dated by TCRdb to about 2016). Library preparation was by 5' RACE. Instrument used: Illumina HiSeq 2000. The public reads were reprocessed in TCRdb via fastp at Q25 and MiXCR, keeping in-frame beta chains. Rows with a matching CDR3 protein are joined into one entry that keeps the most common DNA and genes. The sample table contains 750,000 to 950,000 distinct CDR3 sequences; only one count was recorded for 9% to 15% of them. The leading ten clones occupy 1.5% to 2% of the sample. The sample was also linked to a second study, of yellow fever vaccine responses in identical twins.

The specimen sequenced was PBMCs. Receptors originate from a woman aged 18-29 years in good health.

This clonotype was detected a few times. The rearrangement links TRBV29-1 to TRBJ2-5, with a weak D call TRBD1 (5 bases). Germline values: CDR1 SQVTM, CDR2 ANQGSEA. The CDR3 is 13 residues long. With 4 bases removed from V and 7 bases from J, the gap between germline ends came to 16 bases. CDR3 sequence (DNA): TGCAGCGTTGTTTGGACAACTCCGGGGACCCAGTACTTC. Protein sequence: CSVVWTTPGTQYF.

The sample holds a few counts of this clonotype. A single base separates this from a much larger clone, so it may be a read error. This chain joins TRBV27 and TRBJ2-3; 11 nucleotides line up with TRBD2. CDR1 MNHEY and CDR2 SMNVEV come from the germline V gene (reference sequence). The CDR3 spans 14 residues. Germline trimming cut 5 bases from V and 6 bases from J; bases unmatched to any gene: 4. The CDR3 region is CASSKGLAVDTQYF. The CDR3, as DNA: TGTGCCAGCAGTAAGGGACTAGCGGTGGATACGCAGTATTTT.

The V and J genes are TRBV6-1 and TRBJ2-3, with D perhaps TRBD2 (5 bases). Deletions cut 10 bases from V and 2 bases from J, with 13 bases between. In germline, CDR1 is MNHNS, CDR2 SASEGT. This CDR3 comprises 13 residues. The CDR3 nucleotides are TGTGCCATAGTGGAGGCAAACACAGATACGCAGTATTTT. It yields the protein CAIVEANTDTQYF.

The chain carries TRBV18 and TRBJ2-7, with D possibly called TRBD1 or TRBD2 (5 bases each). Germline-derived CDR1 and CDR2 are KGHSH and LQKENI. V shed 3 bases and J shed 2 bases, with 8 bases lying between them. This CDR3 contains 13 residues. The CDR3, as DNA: TGTGCCAGCTCACCGGGGGAGCCCTACGAGCAGTACGTC. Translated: CASSPGEPYEQYV.

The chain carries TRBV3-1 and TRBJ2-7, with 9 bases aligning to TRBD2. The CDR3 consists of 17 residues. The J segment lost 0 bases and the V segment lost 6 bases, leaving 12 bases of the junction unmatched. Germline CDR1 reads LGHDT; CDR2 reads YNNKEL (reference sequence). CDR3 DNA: TGTGCCAGCAGTCACGACACCCCTAGCGGGATCTCCTACGAGCAGTACTTC. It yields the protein CASSHDTPSGISYEQYF.

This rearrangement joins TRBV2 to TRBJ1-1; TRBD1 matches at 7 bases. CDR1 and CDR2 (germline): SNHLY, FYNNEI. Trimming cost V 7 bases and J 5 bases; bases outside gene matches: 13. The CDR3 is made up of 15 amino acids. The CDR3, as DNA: TGTGCCAGCATCCCCGAAGGGACAGAGGTTACTGAAGCTTTCTTT. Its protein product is CASIPEGTEVTEAFF. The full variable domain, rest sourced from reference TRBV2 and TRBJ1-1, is EPEVTQTPSHQVTQMGQEVILRCVPISNHLYFYWYRQILGQKVEFLVSFYNNEISEKSEIFDDQFSVERPDGSNFTLKIRSTKLEDSAMYFCASIPEGTEVTEAFFGQGTRLTVV.

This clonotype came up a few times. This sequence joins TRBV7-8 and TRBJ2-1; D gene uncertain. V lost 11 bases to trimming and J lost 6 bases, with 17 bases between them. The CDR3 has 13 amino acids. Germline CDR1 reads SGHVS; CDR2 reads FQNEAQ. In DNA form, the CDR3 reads TGTGCCCTGACCATCGGAGTGACCAATGAGCAGTTCTTC. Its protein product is CALTIGVTNEQFF.

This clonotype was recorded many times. Here the CDR3 reads CASSQQGDSTPLHF. In nucleotides, the CDR3 is TGTGCCAGCAGTCAACAGGGAGATAGTACACCCCTCCACTTT. V is TRBV6-2 or TRBV6-3 and J is TRBJ1-6, with D perhaps matching TRBD1 (6 bases). V lost 5 bases to trimming and J lost 11 bases, with 16 bases between them. The CDR3 is 14 amino acids. Germline V CDR1 and CDR2: MNHEY, SVGEGT.

This CDR3 reads CASATGQGIRRGPSTDTQYF. Here the CDR3 DNA reads TGTGCCAGCGCAACAGGACAGGGGATCCGAAGAGGGCCTAGCACAGATACGCAGTATTTT. The chain uses TRBV2 and TRBJ2-3; TRBD1 matches 9 bases. From germline, CDR1 is SNHLY and CDR2 FYNNEI. After removal of 8 bases from V and 0 bases from J, the junction contained 21 bases not matched to a gene. The CDR3 is made up of 20 amino acids.

This CDR3 is CASSLSLDSIEQYV. CDR3 nucleotides: TGTGCCAGCAGCCTAAGTCTCGATTCCATCGAGCAGTACGTC. This chain uses TRBV27 with TRBJ2-7; no definite D call. V lost 6 bases and J 6 bases, leaving 18 bases between the germline ends. In germline, CDR1 is MNHEY, CDR2 SMNVEV (reference sequence). There are 14 residues in the CDR3.

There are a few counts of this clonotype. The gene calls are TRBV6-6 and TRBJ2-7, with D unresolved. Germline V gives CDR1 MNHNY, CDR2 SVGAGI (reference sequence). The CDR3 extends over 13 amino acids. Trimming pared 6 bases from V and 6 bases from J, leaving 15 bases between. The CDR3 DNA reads TGTGCCAGCAGCTTGACACAAGGGCCCGAGCAGTACTTC. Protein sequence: CASSLTQGPEQYF.

CDR3 coding DNA: TGCAGCGTCGAGGAAAGGGGAGATCCGACAGATACGCAGTATTTT. Encoded protein: CSVEERGDPTDTQYF. The chain combines TRBV29-1 with TRBJ2-3, with D tentatively TRBD1 or TRBD2 (5 bases each). Germline V gene data show CDR1 as SQVTM and CDR2 as ANQGSEA. Trimming removed 6 bases from V and 3 bases from J, with 19 bases in between. This CDR3 region has 15 residues.

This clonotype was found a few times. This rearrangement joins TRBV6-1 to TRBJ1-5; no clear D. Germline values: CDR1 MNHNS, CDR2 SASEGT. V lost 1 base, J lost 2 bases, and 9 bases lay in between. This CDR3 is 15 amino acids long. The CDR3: CASSEDIWGNQPQHF. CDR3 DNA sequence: TGTGCCAGCAGTGAAGACATTTGGGGCAATCAGCCCCAGCATTTT.

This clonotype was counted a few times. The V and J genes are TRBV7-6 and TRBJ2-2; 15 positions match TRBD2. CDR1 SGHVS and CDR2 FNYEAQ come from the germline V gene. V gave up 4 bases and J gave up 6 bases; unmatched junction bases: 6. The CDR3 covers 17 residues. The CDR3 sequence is CASSSWTSGGVSGELFF. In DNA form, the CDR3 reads TGTGCCAGCAGCTCCTGGACTAGCGGGGGGGTATCCGGGGAGCTGTTTTTT.

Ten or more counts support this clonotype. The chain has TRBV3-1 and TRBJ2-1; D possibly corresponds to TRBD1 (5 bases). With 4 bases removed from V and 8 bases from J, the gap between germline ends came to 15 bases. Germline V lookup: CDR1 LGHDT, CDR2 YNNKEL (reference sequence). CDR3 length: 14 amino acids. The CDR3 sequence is CASSLSPEGDEQFF. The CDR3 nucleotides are TGTGCCAGCAGCCTTAGTCCCGAAGGGGATGAGCAGTTCTTC.

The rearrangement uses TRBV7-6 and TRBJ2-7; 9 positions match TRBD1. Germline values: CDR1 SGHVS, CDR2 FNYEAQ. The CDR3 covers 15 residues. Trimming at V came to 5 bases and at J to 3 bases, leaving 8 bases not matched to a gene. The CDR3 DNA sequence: TGTGCCAGCAGCCGATCTGGACAGGGGAACTACGAGCAGTACTTC. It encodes CASSRSGQGNYEQYF.

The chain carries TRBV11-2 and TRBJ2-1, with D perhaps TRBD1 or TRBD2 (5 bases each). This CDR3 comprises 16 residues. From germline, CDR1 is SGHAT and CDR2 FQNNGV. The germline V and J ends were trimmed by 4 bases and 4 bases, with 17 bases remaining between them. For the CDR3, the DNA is TGTGCCAGCAGCTCAGGGACGACGGCCAAGTACAATGAGCAGTTCTTC. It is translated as CASSSGTTAKYNEQFF.

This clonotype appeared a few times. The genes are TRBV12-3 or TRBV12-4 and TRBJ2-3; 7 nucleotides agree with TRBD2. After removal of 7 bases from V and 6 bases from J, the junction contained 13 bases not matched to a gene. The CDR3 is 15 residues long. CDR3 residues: CASITQAGLSDTQYF. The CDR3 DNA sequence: TGTGCCAGCATTACCCAAGCGGGATTGTCGGATACGCAGTATTTT.

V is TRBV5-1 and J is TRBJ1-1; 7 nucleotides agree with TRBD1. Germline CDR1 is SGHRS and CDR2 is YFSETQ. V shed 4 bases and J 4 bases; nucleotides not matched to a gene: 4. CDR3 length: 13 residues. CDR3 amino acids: CASSTGVTTEAFF. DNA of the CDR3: TGCGCCAGCAGCACAGGGGTGACCACTGAAGCTTTCTTT.

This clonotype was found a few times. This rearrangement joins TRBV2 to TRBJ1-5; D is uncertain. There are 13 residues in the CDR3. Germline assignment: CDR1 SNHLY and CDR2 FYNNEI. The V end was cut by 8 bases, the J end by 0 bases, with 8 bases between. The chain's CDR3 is CASGEDSNQPQHF. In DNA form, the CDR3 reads TGTGCCAGCGGGGAGGATAGCAATCAGCCCCAGCATTTT.

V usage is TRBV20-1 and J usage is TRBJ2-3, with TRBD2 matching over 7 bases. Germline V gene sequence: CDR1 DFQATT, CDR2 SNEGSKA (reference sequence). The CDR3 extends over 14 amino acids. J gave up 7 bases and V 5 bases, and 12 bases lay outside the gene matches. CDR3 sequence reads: CSAPASAGLNTQYF. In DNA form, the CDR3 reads TGCAGTGCTCCGGCCTCCGCGGGACTAAATACGCAGTATTTT.

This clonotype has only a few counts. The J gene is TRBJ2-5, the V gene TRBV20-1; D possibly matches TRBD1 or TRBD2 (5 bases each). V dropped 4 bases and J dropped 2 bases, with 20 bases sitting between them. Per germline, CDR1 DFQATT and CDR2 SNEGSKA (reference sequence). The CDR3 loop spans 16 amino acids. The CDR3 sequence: CSATRFGAELQETQYF. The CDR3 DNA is TGCAGTGCTACACGGTTCGGGGCAGAGCTTCAAGAGACCCAGTACTTC.

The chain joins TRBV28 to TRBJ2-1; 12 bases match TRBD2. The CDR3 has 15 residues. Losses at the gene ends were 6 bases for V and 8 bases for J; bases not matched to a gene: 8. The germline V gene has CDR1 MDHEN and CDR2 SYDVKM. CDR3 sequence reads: CASSTLAGGHDEQFF. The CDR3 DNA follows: TGTGCCAGCAGCACCCTAGCGGGGGGGCACGATGAGCAGTTCTTC.

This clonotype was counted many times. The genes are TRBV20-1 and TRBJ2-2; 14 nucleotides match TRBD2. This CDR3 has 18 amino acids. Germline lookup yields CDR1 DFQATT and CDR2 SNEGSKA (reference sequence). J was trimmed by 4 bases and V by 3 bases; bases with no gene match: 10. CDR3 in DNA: TGCAGTGCTAGTTCCGGGACTAGCGGGAGTATTGGCACCGGGGAGCTGTTTTTT. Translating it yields CSASSGTSGSIGTGELFF.